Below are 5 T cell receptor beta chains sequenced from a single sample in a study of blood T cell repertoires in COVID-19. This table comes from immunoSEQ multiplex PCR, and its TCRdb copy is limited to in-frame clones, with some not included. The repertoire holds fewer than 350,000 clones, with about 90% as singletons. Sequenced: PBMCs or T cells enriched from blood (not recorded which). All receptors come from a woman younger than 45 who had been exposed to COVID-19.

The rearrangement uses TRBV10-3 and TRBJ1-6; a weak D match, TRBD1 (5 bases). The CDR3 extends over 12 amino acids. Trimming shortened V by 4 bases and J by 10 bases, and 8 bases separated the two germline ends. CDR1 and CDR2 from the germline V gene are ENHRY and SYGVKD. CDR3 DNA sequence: TGTGCCATCAGTGGGGGGGAATCACCCCTCCACTTT. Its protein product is CAISGGESPLHF.

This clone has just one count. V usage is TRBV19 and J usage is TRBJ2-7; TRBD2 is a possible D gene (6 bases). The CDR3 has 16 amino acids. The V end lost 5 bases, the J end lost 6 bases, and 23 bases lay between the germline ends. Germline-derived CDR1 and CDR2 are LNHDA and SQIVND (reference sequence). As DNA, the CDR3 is TGTGCCAGTAGTCTCGGACCGGGACTCCCCGTCGGCGAGCAGTACTTC. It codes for CASSLGPGLPVGEQYF.

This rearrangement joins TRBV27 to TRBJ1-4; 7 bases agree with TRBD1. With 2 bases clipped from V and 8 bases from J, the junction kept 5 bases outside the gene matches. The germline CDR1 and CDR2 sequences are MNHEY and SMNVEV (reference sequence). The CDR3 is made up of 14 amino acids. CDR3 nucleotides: TGTGCCAGCAGTTTAGCAGGGGGTGAGGAAAAACTGTTTTTT. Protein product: CASSLAGGEEKLFF.

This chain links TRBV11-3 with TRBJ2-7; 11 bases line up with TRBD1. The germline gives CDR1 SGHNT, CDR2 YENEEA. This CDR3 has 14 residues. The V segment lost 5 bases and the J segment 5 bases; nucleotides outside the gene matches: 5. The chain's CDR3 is CASSQGQGANEQYF. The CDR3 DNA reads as TGTGCCAGCAGCCAAGGACAGGGGGCGAACGAGCAGTACTTC. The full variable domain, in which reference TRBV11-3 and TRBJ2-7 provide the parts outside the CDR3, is EAGVVQSPRYKIIEKKQPVAFWCNPISGHNTLYWYLQNLGQGPELLIRYENEEAVDDSQLPKDRFSAERLKGVDSTLKIQPAELGDSAVYLCASSQGQGANEQYFGPGTRLTVT.

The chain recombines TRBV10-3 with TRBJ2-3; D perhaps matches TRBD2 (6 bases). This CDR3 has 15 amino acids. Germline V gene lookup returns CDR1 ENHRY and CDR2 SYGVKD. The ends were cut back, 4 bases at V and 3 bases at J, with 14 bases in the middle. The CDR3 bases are TGTGCCATCAGTGCCGGGGGACCCCAGACAGATACGCAGTATTTT. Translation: CAISAGGPQTDTQYF.